This T cell receptor (beta chain) stems from a study of patients and donors after allogeneic stem cell transplantation. TCRdb fed the RT-PCR reads into MiXCR, producing one record per CDR3 protein. The sample lists around 30,000 distinct CDR3 sequences, 35% to 40% seen once, with more than 65% in the top ten. The V and J ends lost 5 bases and 7 bases respectively, with 6 bases between them. The CDR3 contains 11 residues. This clonotype came up a few times. This rearrangement joins TRBV12-3 or TRBV12-4 to TRBJ1-5, with D unresolved. This TCR was recovered from a human donor who was either an allogeneic HSCT recipient or a stem cell or donor lymphocyte infusion donor (not recorded which). It is not recorded whose cells these are; they may come from a transplant donor. Sequenced material: blood, either unsorted or a sorted T cell fraction (not recorded which). The CDR3, as DNA: TGTGCCAGCAGTAGAGGACAGCCCCAGCATTTT. It codes for CASSRGQPQHF.